This T cell receptor (beta chain) was identified during a study of blood T cell repertoires in COVID-19. As for the study in general: The United States, Italy and Spain supplied acute and convalescent COVID-19 samples. The analysed material was cDNA or gDNA that came from T cells, B-cell-depleted T cells, or PBMCs.

Authors' methods: Nucleated cell number was recorded as an estimate derived from reference gene primer amplification. Using immunoSEQ multiplex PCR, the repertoire was profiled, and TCRdb retains in-frame clones only, with some absent. That table gives V, J and clone size, and the DNA gave D and trimming. The sample records over 250,000 clones, 89% being singletons. The specimen was peripheral blood. The clonotype comes from a man between 50 and 59 years old with acute or convalescent COVID-19.

The CDR3 here is CASSASSGVGADTQYF. DNA of the CDR3: TGTGCCAGCAGCGCCTCATCGGGGGTCGGGGCAGATACGCAGTATTTT. The chain has TRBV9 and TRBJ2-3; possible D gene TRBD2, 6 bases. CDR1 is SGDLS and CDR2 is YYNGEE in the germline V gene. This CDR3 contains 16 residues. Trimming shortened V by 3 bases and J by 4 bases, and 18 bases separated the two germline ends.